This T cell receptor (beta chain) was sequenced in a study of OX40 agonist ivuxolimab in advanced cancers. Study details: Dose-escalation patients suffered from hepatocellular carcinoma, melanoma, renal cell or head and neck cancer. Whole-study results and caveats: Averaged across samples, CD8+ T cells carried more expanded clones than CD4+ did.

With respect to this clone: Its antigen is undetermined.

The data were produced by immunoSEQ multiplex PCR, yet TCRdb's version contains in-frame clones alone and is incomplete. Counted here are some 18,000 clones, roughly 87% occurring once; the ten biggest clones make up about 52%. Trimming removed 4 bases at V and 1 base at J, with 19 bases between. CDR3 length: 17 residues. CDR1 SEHNR and CDR2 FQNEAQ come from the germline V gene (reference sequence). This receptor was taken from an adult with an advanced solid tumor such as melanoma, head and neck, liver or kidney cancer. V usage is TRBV7-9 and J usage is TRBJ1-1; perhaps TRBD1 as D (6 bases). The sample here was CD4+ or CD8+ T cells sorted from blood, taken in a trial of the OX40 agonist ivuxolimab. CDR3 region: CASSSPDSFDGNTEAFF. In DNA, the CDR3 is TGTGCCAGCAGCTCCCCGGACAGCTTCGACGGGAACACTGAAGCTTTCTTT.